This T cell receptor (beta chain) was observed in a study of cytomegalovirus exposure and HLA in healthy donors (dated by TCRdb to about 2017). Broadly, across the study: An earlier analysis of 587 of the donors reported 250 to 350 Gb of sequence data and approximately 120 million unique TCR beta sequences obtained from about 200 million T cells. About 330 gigabases of sequencing data and 70 million to 95 million unique TCR sequences made up an early release that covered several hundred HLA-typed donors. Of the roughly 400 genotyped donors, approximately 80% fell in the genetic ancestry cluster associated with self-reported Caucasian donors. The study was designed to test whether signatures of past pathogen exposure could be identified by cataloging public T cell receptors. Using immunosequencing, the study profiled T cell repertoires from about 610 subjects and related those repertoires to cytomegalovirus serostatus. Besides the first cohort of 666 subjects, a separate validation cohort made up of about 120 different subjects was used. High-throughput TCR immunosequencing, statistical association of individual TCRs with disease status, and machine learning were combined to predict cytomegalovirus infection status. A later analysis re-examined previously published TCR beta repertoires from 610 or so donors and added high-resolution HLA genotyping to investigate patterns of TCR occurrence. In the later analysis, no new phenotypic data were used to find candidate immune exposures; instead, reliance was placed on TCR beta sequences and their occurrence across donors. An earlier analysis of around 580 of the donors used high-throughput TCR beta sequencing to judge whether each TCR beta V gene segment behaved as functional or pseudogenic. Donor age, sex, ethnicity and CMV serostatus were collected together with the repertoire data. A later genetic analysis took genome-wide SNP genotypes for about three fifths of the 666 donors and used that subset as a discovery cohort. All discovery cohort repertoires had been generated on a single sequencing platform. HLA typing covered class I and class II loci at four-digit resolution. The number of typed donors differed by locus: about 620-640 for A, B, C, DRB1 and DQB1; 522 for DQA1; roughly 600 for DPA1; and about 450 for DPB1. Roughly five DR-DQ haplotypes were handled as single units for association and clustering because linkage in the cohort was strong. Across 300 to 400 genotyped donors of the cohort, an average of approximately 240,000 unique TCR beta nucleotide sequences per donor were sequenced, and 15% to 20% of those sequences were non-productive.

This clone has only one observation. Its antigen is still unknown. One junction end disagrees with the germline gene, perhaps due to a read error. Broader findings and caveats from the paper: The sequencing pipeline was judged likely to have produced a cluster of highly shared sequence variants as a technical artifact. Because counts were too low, approximately 18 rarely observed V segments, including chromosome 9 orphons, were excluded from the earlier analysis of a few hundred of the donors. An earlier analysis of 587 of the donors showed that most TCR beta V segments appeared in productive rearrangements either about 90% or about 30% of the time, which broadly matched IMGT annotations. The classifier was reported to diagnose cytomegalovirus status with high specificity and sensitivity in both the original cohort and the validation cohort. Some IMGT-functional V segments, including TRBV6-2 and TRBV6-3, could not be distinguished by the 87-base-pair reads and were therefore excluded. Most TCR sequences were seen in very few donors, while some public TCRs were found in many individuals. In a later analysis, HLA-associated TCR beta chains were found to be more clonally expanded and to have lower generation probabilities than equally common non-associated chains. Correlated functional status among segregating V segments might reflect linkage disequilibrium, but an unknown experimental factor could not be ruled out. This cohort had only TCR beta chains sequenced, and the lack of alpha or paired-chain data limited which features could be detected. A further reported finding was that TCR beta sequences accurately predicted the HLA-A and HLA-B alleles for most subjects in the first cohort. According to the authors, the approach could potentially be generalized to other disease states and immunological phenotypes. Several of the top co-occurrence clusters appeared to be linked to parvovirus B19, influenza, CMV and Epstein-Barr virus, according to a later analysis. Roughly uniform sequencing depth across donors was assumed in presence/absence analyses, although this assumption may not hold. Specific HLA alleles were associated with roughly 17,000 TCR beta sequences at a false discovery rate of 0.05 in a later analysis. HLA typing was unavailable for some donors at each locus, so association tests used only the typed subset. Compared with the roughly 700-donor mean, donors in an Asian-associated ancestry cluster had fewer N-insertions in productive TCRs, according to a later genetic analysis. For the cohort, immune exposure information was limited to CMV serostatus. In vitro tests confirmed that a few of the cytomegalovirus-associated TCR beta chains recognize cytomegalovirus antigens. The study gave a list of about 170 TCR beta chains associated with cytomegalovirus. According to a later analysis, most CMV-associated TCR beta chains appeared to be HLA-restricted, and the HLA associations seemed to be driven largely by CMV exposure. In a later genetic analysis, a missense DCLRE1C variant was associated with V-gene and J-gene trimming of TCR beta chains, and the association was replicated in an independent cohort. A later analysis found that TCR association rates varied across HLA loci, with DRB1 alleles showing the most associated TCRs and HLA-C alleles the fewest. Strong co-occurrence of HLA alleles, especially DR and DQ, made assigning TCR associations to individual alleles difficult.

Receptor amplification or capture employed the immunoSEQ multiplex PCR assay. A mixture of 60 forward primers for TCR Vbeta segments and 13 reverse primers for TCR Jbeta segments was used in the multiplex PCR. The CDR3 region of rearranged TCR beta genes was amplified from genomic DNA with a multiplex PCR assay. On the Illumina HiSeq System, the amplified TCR beta libraries were sequenced as 87-base-pair reads. In the original analysis: Across the 700 or so repertoires, a later analysis counted 78 million or so unique TCR beta chains, 9.5 million to 13 million of which were shared by at least two donors. To remove PCR and sequencing errors, raw reads were error-corrected and collapsed into unique sequences using a nearest-neighbor algorithm that merged closely related sequences. CDR3 sequences were aligned to IMGT reference sequences to assign V, D and J gene segments. For a sequence to be retained, at least a six-nucleotide match to both a V gene segment and a J gene segment was required. Rearrangements were classified as productive when the CDR3 lacked stop codons and remained in frame with V and J, and all other rearrangements were classified as non-productive. CDR3 was defined according to IMGT convention as the region running from the second conserved V-encoded cysteine to the conserved J-encoded phenylalanine. The earlier analysis of a few hundred of the donors excluded sequences that lacked an unambiguous match to a single V gene segment. In an earlier analysis of 450 to 750 of the donors, a V segment was called functional when productive rearrangements were above 56.7%, and segregating when the standard deviation between donors exceeded 5%. A statistical classification framework was built for diagnosing cytomegalovirus status from the catalog of TCR beta chain sequences. In a later analysis, V and J genes were assigned by comparing TCR nucleotide sequences against IMGT/GENE-DB human TR gene sequences. Using the TCRdist pipeline, a later analysis assigned CDR3 sequences along with most-parsimonious VDJ recombination scenarios. In a later analysis, every TCR beta chain was defined by the combination of its CDR3 amino acid sequence and its V-gene family, and reads without a unique V-gene family were dropped. A later analysis removed 592 highly shared, low-generation-probability nucleotide sequences to deal with suspected cross-contamination and a sequencing artifact. For each public chain, a later analysis derived a clonal expansion index from normalized ranks of inferred template counts within each repertoire. Generation probabilities in a later analysis came from a VDJ recombination model fitted to out-of-frame rearrangements, and those results were checked against IGoR. In a later analysis, hypergeometric tests were used to score TCR-TCR, TCR-HLA and TCR-CMV co-occurrence, with a repertoire-size bias correction applied to TCR pairs. A later analysis estimated false discovery rates by permuting HLA or CMV assignments 20 times. In a later analysis, co-occurring TCRs were grouped using DBSCAN, with TCRdist sequence similarity added in when clustering inside HLA-allele-positive subsets. For co-occurrence clustering, repertoires with fewer than 30,000 or more than 120,000 public chains were excluded, along with roughly five repertoires with anomalous nucleotide sharing. Not all clones reach the TCRdb copy of this immuneACCESS table, which keeps in-frame sequences only. Checked studies attribute under half of the gap to unresolved V genes and leave the rest unexplained. V, J and clone size were drawn from that table, and D and trimming were deduced from the DNA. The sample table holds about 160,000 clones, of which around four fifths were seen once. Together, the top ten hold 0.9% to 1% of the sample.

The CDR3 runs 13 residues from the cysteine to the phenylalanine. The kept DNA is CDR3 alone, 39 bases in frame from the first base. The germline V gene (reference sequence) supplies CDR1 SSHAT and CDR2 FNYEAQ. The cohort comprised under 700 healthy bone marrow donors. All cohort members were sampled while nominally healthy, although unrecorded immune exposures were likely present. The donor tested CMV seropositive, placing the donor among the 250 to 300 seropositive members of the cohort. Each donor provided a peripheral blood sample, and peripheral blood mononuclear cells were used for TCR beta sequencing. Genomic DNA was extracted from the blood cell samples with the Qiagen DNeasy Blood Extraction Kit.

The chain employs TRBV7-7 and TRBJ2-3, and 8 junction bases match TRBD2. What was sequenced was PBMCs. The TCR comes from a girl aged 2 to 10 in good health and CMV-seropositive. The CDR3 reads as follows: CASSLTSADTQYF. The base sequence is TGTGCTAGCAGCTTGACTAGCGCAGATACGCAGTATTTT.